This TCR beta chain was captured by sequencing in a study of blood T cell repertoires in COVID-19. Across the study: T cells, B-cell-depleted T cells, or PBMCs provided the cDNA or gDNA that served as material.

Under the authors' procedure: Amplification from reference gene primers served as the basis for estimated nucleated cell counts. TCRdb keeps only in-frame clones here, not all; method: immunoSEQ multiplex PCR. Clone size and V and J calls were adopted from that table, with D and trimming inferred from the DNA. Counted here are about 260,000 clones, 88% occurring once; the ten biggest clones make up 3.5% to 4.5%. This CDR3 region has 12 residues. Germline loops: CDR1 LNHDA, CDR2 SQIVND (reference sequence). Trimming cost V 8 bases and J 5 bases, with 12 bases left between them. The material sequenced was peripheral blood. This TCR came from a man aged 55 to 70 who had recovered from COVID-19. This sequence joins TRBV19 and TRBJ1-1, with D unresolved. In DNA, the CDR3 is TGTGCCAGTGGCTATCGACTTACTGAAGCTTTCTTT. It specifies CASGYRLTEAFF.